These T cell receptor beta chains were read from a single sample in a study of CD8 T cells in Susac syndrome. TCRdb redid the calling of the immunoSEQ multiplex PCR reads with MiXCR, one entry per CDR3 protein. The repertoire holds around 180,000 distinct CDR3 sequences, roughly 95% seen once, with approximately 0.088% in the top ten. The sample consisted of CD4+ T cells from PBMCs. The receptors were sampled from a human donor with multiple sclerosis. CDR3s include the opening cysteine and the closing phenylalanine or tryptophan. D genes are given only for firm matches. Rows give clone size only sometimes, using once, few, many, or a class for an expanded clone.

v_gene	j_gene	d_gene	abundance	CDR3nt	CDR3aa
TRBV6-2/TRBV6-3	TRBJ2-7	.	.	TGTGCCAGCAGTTACTCGACCGGGACGAACGAGCAGTACTTC	CASSYSTGTNEQYF
TRBV20-1	TRBJ1-5	TRBD1	.	TGCAGTGCTAGAGATGCCTCCAGACAGGGGGCTAGCAATCAGCCCCAGCATTTT	CSARDASRQGASNQPQHF
TRBV7-9	TRBJ1-4	.	.	TGTGCCAGCAGCTCCCACGCCTTGGCAGGGTCTAATGAAAAACTGTTTTTT	CASSSHALAGSNEKLFF
TRBV2	TRBJ2-3	.	.	TGTGCCAGCAGGGGGTCGACGGGCTACACAGATACGCAGTATTTT	CASRGSTGYTDTQYF
TRBV7-8	TRBJ2-1	TRBD2	once	TGTGCCAGCAGCTTAAGGACTAGGAGGGATTACAATGAGCAGTTCTTC	CASSLRTRRDYNEQFF
TRBV4-2	TRBJ1-2	.	.	TGTGCCAGCAGCCAAGAGGGGGGACATTGGGCGGCTAACACCTTC	CASSQEGGHWAANTF
TRBV12-3/TRBV12-4	TRBJ1-1	.	.	TGTGCCAGCAGTTTATCTGCAGGGATGAACACTGAAGCTTTCTTT	CASSLSAGMNTEAFF
TRBV20-1	TRBJ2-1	.	.	TGCAGTGCTAGAGGGAGAGGCCCCGGGAATGAGCAGTTCTTC	CSARGRGPGNEQFF
TRBV20-1	TRBJ1-2	TRBD1	.	TGCAGTGCTAAACTAGACAGGGAGACTGGCTACACCTTC	CSAKLDRETGYTF
TRBV7-2	TRBJ2-3	.	once	TGTGCCAGCAGCAGAGATGGGGTAGGGTCAGATACGCAGTATTTT	CASSRDGVGSDTQYF
TRBV20-1	TRBJ2-3	.	.	TGCAGTGCTAGAGTGCAACACGGCGGTAGCACAGATACGCAGTATTTT	CSARVQHGGSTDTQYF
TRBV5-1	TRBJ2-1	.	.	TGCGCCAGCAGCTGGATTGTCGGGGGCCTCTCCTACAATGAGCAGTTCTTC	CASSWIVGGLSYNEQFF
TRBV11-2	TRBJ2-5	.	.	TGTGCCAGCAGCTTAGCGGAGCGAGAGACCCAGTACTTC	CASSLAERETQYF
TRBV29-1	TRBJ2-1	.	.	TGCAGCGTACTAAGACAGCTCCTATCCTACAATGAGCAGTTCTTC	CSVLRQLLSYNEQFF
TRBV12-3/TRBV12-4	TRBJ2-3	.	.	TGTGCCAGCAGTTTGCGGAGACTAGGGACGGGAACGCAGTATTTT	CASSLRRLGTGTQYF
TRBV10-3	TRBJ2-7	.	.	TGTGCCACCAGACTGGACGGACGCAACGAGCAGTACTTC	CATRLDGRNEQYF
TRBV7-3	TRBJ2-1	.	once	TGTGCCAGCAGCTCCCTAGGGGATGAGCAGTTCTTC	CASSSLGDEQFF
TRBV7-9	TRBJ1-2	.	.	TGTGCCAGCAGCTTGGTTTCAGGGTATGGCTACACCTTC	CASSLVSGYGYTF
TRBV9	TRBJ2-1	.	.	TGTGCCAGCAGCGTAGCAGGGGACGCTTACAATGAGCAGTTCTTC	CASSVAGDAYNEQFF
TRBV7-9	TRBJ1-1	.	.	TGTGCCAGCAGCCCTTCAGGGCCCACTGAAGCTTTCTTT	CASSPSGPTEAFF
TRBV2	TRBJ2-7	.	.	TGTGCCAGCCGACTCCGAGGGGGGAGAAGTTACGAGCAGTACTTC	CASRLRGGRSYEQYF
TRBV12-3/TRBV12-4	TRBJ2-6	.	.	TGTGCCAGCAGTTTACACTCTGGGGCCAACGTCCTGACTTTC	CASSLHSGANVLTF
TRBV30	TRBJ1-5	.	.	TGTGCCTGGAGTTTGGCAGGGAATCAGCCCCAGCATTTT	CAWSLAGNQPQHF
TRBV7-2	TRBJ1-1	.	.	TGTGCCAGCAGCTTAGCCGGCCGAGCTTTCTTT	CASSLAGRAFF
TRBV29-1	TRBJ2-7	TRBD1	.	TGCAGCGTTTCCAGGGACAGGACCCTACACGAGCAGTACTTC	CSVSRDRTLHEQYF
TRBV28	TRBJ2-2	.	.	TGTGCCAGCAGTTTATATATGAGTGGCCACGGGGAGCTGTTTTTT	CASSLYMSGHGELFF
TRBV9	TRBJ1-3	.	.	TGTGCCAGCAGCCCCGACGGACCTGGAAACACCATATATTTT	CASSPDGPGNTIYF
TRBV18	TRBJ2-7	.	.	TGTGCCAGCTCCCCGCTCAGTCTTGGTATCTACGAGCAGTACTTC	CASSPLSLGIYEQYF
TRBV23-1	TRBJ2-5	TRBD1	.	TGCGCCAGCAGTCGCACGGACAGGGAACCCGAGGGAGAGACCCAGTACTTC	CASSRTDREPEGETQYF
TRBV7-2	TRBJ2-1	TRBD2	.	TGTGCCAGCAGCTTGAGCGGGGGCTATGAGCAGTTCTTC	CASSLSGGYEQFF
TRBV29-1	TRBJ2-1	TRBD1	.	TGCAGCGTCCAACAGGGGGCAAGCTACGGCAATGAGCAGTTCTTC	CSVQQGASYGNEQFF
TRBV4-3	TRBJ2-3	.	once	TGCGCCAGCAGCCAAGTCGGGGGCACAGATACGCAGTATTTT	CASSQVGGTDTQYF
TRBV20-1	TRBJ1-2	TRBD1	.	TGCAGTGCTAGGCCGATGGCGGGACAGGGGTATGGCTACACCTTC	CSARPMAGQGYGYTF
TRBV12-3/TRBV12-4	TRBJ1-6	.	.	TGTGCCAGCAGGATGATGGTAGGCTCCTATAATTCACCCCTCCACTTT	CASRMMVGSYNSPLHF
TRBV24-1	TRBJ2-1	.	once	TGTGCCACCAGTGAAGGGATGGGCAATGAGCAGTTCTTC	CATSEGMGNEQFF
TRBV20-1	TRBJ1-5	TRBD1	.	TGCAGTGCTAGAGGGGGAGGGACAGAGAATCAGCCCCAGCATTTT	CSARGGGTENQPQHF
TRBV3-1	TRBJ2-1	TRBD1	once	TGTGCCAGCAGCCAAGAGTGGACAGGTTCGGGTGAGCAGTTCTTC	CASSQEWTGSGEQFF
TRBV6-6	TRBJ2-5	.	.	TGTGCCAGCAGACCGTACCAGTTAGGATTAGAGACCCAGTACTTC	CASRPYQLGLETQYF
TRBV7-8	TRBJ2-7	.	.	TGTGCCAGCAGCTTAGCAGCGGGGCGGACAGGGTACGAGCAGTACTTC	CASSLAAGRTGYEQYF
TRBV9	TRBJ2-5	TRBD2	.	TGTGCCAGCAGCCTGGGACTAGGCTACCAAGAGACCCAGTACTTC	CASSLGLGYQETQYF
TRBV19	TRBJ2-5	TRBD2	once	TGTGCCAGTAGTGTCAAGCGGGGCCAAGAGACCCAGTACTTC	CASSVKRGQETQYF
TRBV27	TRBJ1-2	TRBD1	.	TGTGCCAGCAGTTTCTACGGGACAGGGGGCGGATATGGCTACACCTTC	CASSFYGTGGGYGYTF
TRBV20-1	TRBJ1-5	.	.	TGCAGTGCCAGGCTTTCGAGTCAGCCCCAGCATTTT	CSARLSSQPQHF
TRBV30	TRBJ1-1	.	.	TGTGCCTGGAAGCCAGGCCGTAACACTGAAGCTTTCTTT	CAWKPGRNTEAFF
TRBV7-2	TRBJ2-3	.	once	TGTGCCAGCAGCTTAGTCGGGGGGCGGTCCACAGATACGCAGTATTTT	CASSLVGGRSTDTQYF
TRBV20-1	TRBJ2-7	.	.	TGCAGTGCTAGTCGGGACCTGAGCTCCTACGAGCAGTACTTC	CSASRDLSSYEQYF
TRBV28	TRBJ1-2	TRBD1	.	TGTGCCAGCAGTGATCCGGGACAGGGGGGCTATGGCTACACCTTC	CASSDPGQGGYGYTF
TRBV20-1	TRBJ2-7	TRBD2	.	TGCAGTTGCCCCCCATCAACAGCGGGGGGGCTGGAGTACTTC	CSCPPSTAGGLEYF
TRBV29-1	TRBJ2-5	.	.	TGCAGCGTTACAGGGTTAACCGTAGAGACCCAGTACTTC	CSVTGLTVETQYF
TRBV14	TRBJ2-7	.	.	TGTGCCAGCAGCTCCCGTAACGCCTACGAGCAGTACTTC	CASSSRNAYEQYF
TRBV20-1	TRBJ2-7	.	.	TGCAGTGCTAGCGGTGGTGAGCAGTACTTC	CSASGGEQYF
TRBV20-1	TRBJ1-2	.	.	TGCAGTGCTAGAGATCCCTTGAGAGTGAGTAGCTACACCTTC	CSARDPLRVSSYTF
TRBV5-4	TRBJ2-5	TRBD2	.	TGTGCCAGCAGCAGTGGACTAGTGTGGGAGACCCAGTACTTC	CASSSGLVWETQYF
TRBV7-9	TRBJ2-4	.	once	TGTGCCACCAAAGACGGGGTAAAAAACATTCAGTACTTC	CATKDGVKNIQYF
TRBV7-3	TRBJ2-6	TRBD2	.	TGTGCCAGCAGCCCCCTAGCGGGGGGTTATGGGGCCAACGTCCTGACTTTC	CASSPLAGGYGANVLTF
TRBV6-1	TRBJ2-1	.	.	TGTGCCAGCAGTGAACCCCTCTCAAGGGTACTGGGGTTCTTC	CASSEPLSRVLGFF
TRBV5-6	TRBJ2-1	.	once	TGTGCCAGCAGCGGGGACCTCCGACACTACAATGAGCAGTTCTTC	CASSGDLRHYNEQFF
TRBV7-8	TRBJ2-5	.	.	TGTGCCAGCAGCTTAGTGTACGGGGGCCAAGAGACCCAGTACTTC	CASSLVYGGQETQYF
TRBV6-5	TRBJ1-2	TRBD1	.	TGTGCCAGCAGCTATGACAGGGCTCCATATGGCTACACCTTC	CASSYDRAPYGYTF